Shown below are 18 T cell receptor beta chains from a single sample sequenced in a study of blood T cell repertoires in COVID-19 (dated by TCRdb to 2018 to 2021). Receptors were amplified or captured by the immunoSEQ multiplex PCR assay. Held by TCRdb, this immuneACCESS table contains in-frame sequences only and omits some clones. Under half of the omission traces to an unresolved V gene where checked; the cause of the rest is unknown. The sample profile shows around 260,000 clones; 80% to 90% of them were found once. The leading ten clones occupy about 2.1% of the sample. The material sequenced was peripheral blood. These receptors originate from a man aged 30 to 39 with active or convalescent COVID-19.

This chain uses TRBV19 with TRBJ1-5; 8 positions match TRBD1. Looked up from germline, CDR1 is LNHDA and CDR2 is SQIVND (reference sequence). V dropped 10 bases and J dropped 0; count of bases not matched to a gene: 14. CDR3 length equals 17 residues. In nucleotides, the CDR3 is TGTGCCACCGCGGGGGCCAGGGGGCTTATTAGCAATCAGCCCCAGCATTTT. It specifies CATAGARGLISNQPQHF. The entire variable domain, with the rest obtained from reference TRBV19 and TRBJ1-5, is as follows: DGGITQSPKYLFRKEGQNVTLSCEQNLNHDAMYWYRQDPGQGLRLIYYSQIVNDFQKGDIAEGYSVSREKKESFPLTVTSAQKNPTAFYLCATAGARGLISNQPQHFGDGTRLSIL.

This clone has just a few counts. J is TRBJ1-6 and V is TRBV5-1, with D uncertain. The CDR3 is 14 amino acids. The germline CDR1 and CDR2 sequences are SGHRS and YFSETQ. V lost 6 bases and J lost 8, with 15 bases in between. The CDR3 is CASTLTRGDSPLHF. CDR3 sequence (DNA): TGCGCCAGCACCCTCACCCGCGGGGATTCACCCCTCCACTTT.

CDR3 DNA sequence: TGTGCCAGCAGCTTAGGTTATTTTGGGGAGACCGGGGAGCTGTTTTTT. As protein: CASSLGYFGETGELFF. The rearrangement joins TRBV7-8 to TRBJ2-2; D is perhaps TRBD2 (5 bases). V lost 1 base and J 5 bases, leaving 14 bases between the germline ends. Germline CDR1 SGHVS, CDR2 FQNEAQ. CDR3 size: 16 residues.

This sequence joins TRBV27 and TRBJ2-7; perhaps TRBD1 as D (6 bases). V lost 6 bases, J lost 7 bases, and 25 bases lay in between. There are 16 residues in the CDR3. The germline V gene encodes CDR1 MNHEY and CDR2 SMNVEV (reference sequence). CDR3 sequence reads: CASSLAGAGAMGEQYF. The DNA for the CDR3 is TGTGCCAGCAGCCTAGCCGGCGCAGGGGCGATGGGGGAGCAGTACTTC.

The V and J genes are TRBV5-8 and TRBJ1-5; the match to TRBD1 covers 10 bases. This CDR3 is 15 amino acids long. Germline CDR1 and CDR2: SGHTS and YDEGEE. J lost 2 bases, V lost 5 bases, and 4 bases had no gene match. The CDR3: CASRGDRGGNQPQHF. CDR3 DNA: TGTGCCAGCAGAGGGGACAGGGGTGGCAATCAGCCCCAGCATTTT.

J is TRBJ1-1 and V is TRBV7-9; no definite D call. The V gene lost 0 bases and the J gene lost 1 base, with 3 bases spanning the gap. The CDR3 loop spans 13 amino acids. CDR1 is SEHNR, CDR2 FQNEAQ, per germline (reference sequence). The CDR3 DNA follows: TGTGCCAGCAGCTTAGCTCAGAACACTGAAGCTTTCTTT. Translating gives CASSLAQNTEAFF.

The J gene is TRBJ1-2, the V gene TRBV25-1, with D uncertain. V shed 0 bases and J shed 4 bases, with 12 bases lying between them. The CDR3 is 15 amino acids. In germline, CDR1 is MGHDK, CDR2 SYGVNS. Here the CDR3 DNA reads TGTGCCAGCAGTGAATATCAATCGGGAAGCTATGGCTACACCTTC. Residues: CASSEYQSGSYGYTF.

The chain is built from TRBV3-1 (or the pseudogene TRBV3-2) and TRBJ2-3; 15 bases align to TRBD2. Germline loops: CDR1 LGHDT, CDR2 YNNKEL (reference sequence). The CDR3 covers 18 residues. Unmatched junction bases numbered 11, after V lost 3 bases and J lost 7 bases. The CDR3 is CASSHHGTSGGSGYTQYF. CDR3 nucleotide sequence: TGTGCCAGCAGCCATCATGGGACTAGCGGGGGGTCCGGCTATACGCAGTATTTT.

The chain combines TRBV7-9 with TRBJ1-4; TRBD1 might be the D (6 bases). V was cut by 3 bases and J by 7 bases, with 12 bases left in between. The CDR3 extends over 14 amino acids. Germline-derived CDR1 and CDR2 are SEHNR and FQNEAQ (reference sequence). CDR3 coding DNA: TGTGCCAGCAGCTTTAGGACAGACTCTGAAAAACTGTTTTTT. Translated, it gives CASSFRTDSEKLFF.

This chain links TRBV27 with TRBJ2-1, with TRBD2 identical over 8 bases. This CDR3 comprises 14 residues. Germline CDR1 reads MNHEY; CDR2 reads SMNVEV (reference sequence). Unmatched junction bases numbered 8, after V lost 5 bases and J lost 8 bases. The CDR3 DNA follows: TGTGCCAGCAGTCCCCGGGGGGGCTGGGATGAGCAGTTCTTC. It specifies CASSPRGGWDEQFF.

The chain links TRBV7-8 to TRBJ2-7; D might be TRBD1 (5 bases). V dropped 2 bases and J dropped 2 bases, with 13 bases sitting between them. CDR1 is SGHVS and CDR2 is FQNEAQ in the germline V gene. The CDR3 loop spans 15 amino acids. The CDR3 here is CASSLIYGAAYEQYF. The CDR3 bases are TGTGCCAGCAGCTTAATATATGGGGCGGCCTACGAGCAGTACTTC.

This clone was recorded once. Here the CDR3 reads CASSVEGGRDGEKLFF. The CDR3 DNA sequence: TGTGCCAGCAGCGTAGAAGGGGGCAGGGATGGGGAAAAACTGTTTTTT. This sequence joins TRBV9 and TRBJ1-4; 7 bases agree with TRBD1. Germline values: CDR1 SGDLS, CDR2 YYNGEE. This CDR3 spans 16 amino acids. V lost 0 bases, J lost 8 bases, and 10 bases stayed unmatched.

Comment on this clone: One end of the junction does not line up with germline, which may come from a read error. The rearrangement links TRBV11-2 to TRBJ2-1, with D perhaps TRBD2 (6 bases). The CDR3 has 14 amino acids. CDR1 and CDR2 (germline): SGHAT, FQNNGV. The CDR3, as DNA: TGTGCCAGCAGCCTCCTTAGCGGCACACAACGTCCGGTCTTC. Protein product: CASSLLSGTQRPVF.

The chain recombines TRBV6-6 with TRBJ2-6, with D perhaps matching TRBD1 (5 bases). Trimming cost V 6 bases and J 0 bases, with 9 bases left between them. The CDR3 length is 15 residues. CDR1 is MNHNY, CDR2 SVGAGI, per germline (reference sequence). The CDR3 region is CASRTRDSGANVLTF. The CDR3 bases are TGTGCCAGCAGGACCAGGGACTCTGGGGCCAACGTCCTGACTTTC.

This clone was seen only once. The chain couples TRBV6-5 to TRBJ1-1; no definite D call. The CDR3 covers 13 residues. V lost 2 bases and J 1 base, leaving 5 bases between the germline ends. In germline, CDR1 is MNHEY, CDR2 SVGAGI. The CDR3 sequence: CASSYAENTEAFF. The CDR3 DNA sequence: TGTGCCAGCAGTTACGCGGAGAACACTGAAGCTTTCTTT.

The genes are TRBV15 and TRBJ1-4, with TRBD1 matching 10 bases. The CDR3 has 18 amino acids. The V gene's germline CDR1 is LNHNV and CDR2 YYDKDF (reference sequence). The V gene end was trimmed by 2 bases and the J gene end by 7 bases; junction bases not matched to a gene: 13. CDR3 protein: CATSRKGQGLAYCEKLFF. As DNA, the CDR3 is TGTGCCACCAGCAGAAAGGGACAGGGGCTAGCTTATTGTGAAAAACTGTTTTTT.

This clone is a singleton in its sample. The chain couples TRBV7-2 to TRBJ2-1; 10 nucleotides line up with TRBD2. The CDR3 is 15 residues long. Germline V gene lookup returns CDR1 SGHTA and CDR2 FQGNSA. V shed 6 bases, J shed 6 bases, and the junction held 8 bases outside the gene matches. CDR3 sequence: CASRELLAGPNEQFF. The CDR3 region has the DNA TGTGCCAGCAGAGAATTACTAGCGGGGCCCAATGAGCAGTTCTTC.

The CDR3: CASSRLRGSYGYTF. The CDR3 DNA reads as TGTGCCAGCAGTAGACTCAGGGGCTCCTATGGCTACACCTTC. V gene TRBV28 combines with J gene TRBJ1-2; D may be TRBD1 (6 bases). Germline V gene data show CDR1 as MDHEN and CDR2 as SYDVKM. V gave up 5 bases and J gave up 4 bases, with 14 bases separating them. This CDR3 is 14 amino acids long.